These 8 T cell receptor beta chains were sequenced from one sample in a study of shared clonotypes between healthy human individuals. Naive CD8 populations comprised CD45RO-negative cells positively selected for CCR7, excluding terminally differentiated effector memory CD45RA+ cells. Profiling relied on immunoSEQ multiplex PCR, and the TCRdb table lists in-frame clones only, not all of them. Of about 2 million clones detected, approximately 94% appear once; the ten largest clones hold around 1.1%. The sample consisted of naive CD8+ T cells sorted from blood. The receptors were gathered from a man between 18 and 29 years old in good health.

This clone was seen only once. The chain joins TRBV13 to TRBJ2-1; no reliable D call. The V end lost 0 bases, the J end lost 4 bases, and 10 bases lay between the germline ends. Germline assignment: CDR1 PRHDT and CDR2 FYEKMQ (reference sequence). The CDR3 sequence is 15 residues long. The chain's CDR3 is CASSLGRQAYNEQFF. For the CDR3, the DNA is TGTGCCAGCAGCTTAGGGCGGCAGGCGTACAATGAGCAGTTCTTC.

To note about this clone: The sample has other DNA sequences that encode this CDR3 too. The J gene is TRBJ2-1, the V gene TRBV13; TRBD2 agrees at 10 bases. After removal of 0 bases from V and 7 bases from J, the junction contained 0 bases not matched to a gene. The CDR3 is 14 residues long. From germline, CDR1 is PRHDT and CDR2 FYEKMQ (reference sequence). CDR3 nucleotides: TGTGCCAGCAGCTTAGGACTAGCGGGGAATGAGCAGTTCTTC. Protein: CASSLGLAGNEQFF.

The chain is built from TRBV7-8 and TRBJ1-1; 8 nucleotides align to TRBD1. The CDR3 runs to 16 residues. V lost 2 bases to trimming and J lost 4 bases; unmatched junction nucleotides: 9. CDR1 SGHVS and CDR2 FQNEAQ come from the germline V gene. CDR3 sequence reads: CASSLPTTGDATEAFF. DNA for the CDR3: TGTGCCAGCAGCTTACCAACGACAGGGGATGCCACTGAAGCTTTCTTT.

The rearrangement joins TRBV4-1 to TRBJ2-1; TRBD2 agrees at 9 bases. The CDR3 has 16 amino acids. Germline values: CDR1 MGHRA, CDR2 YSYEKL. Unmatched junction bases numbered 8, after V lost 1 base and J lost 7 bases. As DNA, the CDR3 is TGCGCCAGCAGCCAAGTAATGGCGGGGGGGCAGAATGAGCAGTTCTTC. Amino acids: CASSQVMAGGQNEQFF.

This chain connects TRBV15 to TRBJ2-3, with D perhaps TRBD1 (6 bases). Trimming stripped 8 bases from V and 2 bases from J, with 14 bases between. From germline, CDR1 is LNHNV and CDR2 YYDKDF (reference sequence). The CDR3 covers 14 residues. The CDR3 reads CATAGAAFTDTQYF. CDR3 coding DNA: TGTGCCACCGCAGGGGCGGCTTTCACAGATACGCAGTATTTT. The full variable domain, with the rest looked up from reference TRBV15 and TRBJ2-3, is DAMVIQNPRYQVTQFGKPVTLSCSQTLNHNVMYWYQQKSSQAPKLLFHYYDKDFNNEADTPDNFQSRRPNTSFCFLDIRSPGLGDTAMYLCATAGAAFTDTQYFGPGTRLTVL.

The V gene is TRBV5-1, the J gene TRBJ2-7, with unresolved D. This CDR3 has 16 amino acids. Deletions cut 0 bases from V and 0 bases from J, with 13 bases between. Germline CDR1 is SGHRS and CDR2 is YFSETQ. In DNA, the CDR3 is TGCGCCAGCAGCTTGGACCCATTAGCTGACTCCTACGAGCAGTACTTC. As protein: CASSLDPLADSYEQYF.

As regards this clone: Additional DNA sequences in this sample encode the identical CDR3. This rearrangement joins TRBV5-4 to TRBJ2-7; possible D gene TRBD1, 5 bases. Germline V gene sequence: CDR1 SGHNT, CDR2 YYREEE (reference sequence). V lost 0 bases and J lost 3, with 7 bases in between. The CDR3 contains 13 residues. CDR3 in DNA: TGTGCCAGCAGCTTGGACAGGAGCTACGAGCAGTACTTC. Protein: CASSLDRSYEQYF.

J is TRBJ2-7 and V is TRBV4-3; TRBD2 aligns across 7 bases. V shed 3 bases, J shed 0 bases, and the junction held 5 bases outside the gene matches. This CDR3 is built from 15 residues. Germline V gives CDR1 LGHNA, CDR2 YSLEER. The CDR3 loop reads CASSQTPSGSYEQYF. The DNA for the CDR3 is TGCGCCAGCAGCCAGACCCCTAGCGGCTCCTACGAGCAGTACTTC.